A single sample is the source of the 20 T cell receptor beta chains below, sequenced in a study of blood T cell repertoires in COVID-19. Assay used: immunoSEQ multiplex PCR; TCRdb lists only in-frame clones, some missing. The sample carries about 220,000 clones, roughly 80% recorded once. The source material was PBMCs or T cells enriched from blood (not recorded which). The receptor source for this set is a woman aged 50 to 65 who had been exposed to COVID-19.

The rearrangement uses TRBV7-2 and TRBJ1-1; no clear D. CDR3 length equals 14 residues. In germline, CDR1 is SGHTA, CDR2 FQGNSA. V lost 2 bases to trimming and J lost 5 bases, with 12 bases between them. The CDR3 is CASSLRAGRTEAFF. DNA of the CDR3: TGTGCCAGCAGCTTAAGGGCTGGGAGGACTGAAGCTTTCTTT. Based on the CDR3 plus reference TRBV7-2 and TRBJ1-1, the full variable domain is GAGVSQSPSNKVTEKGKDVELRCDPISGHTALYWYRQSLGQGLEFLIYFQGNSAPDKSGLPSDRFSAERTGGSVSTLTIQRTQQEDSAVYLCASSLRAGRTEAFFGQGTRLTVV.

V and J are TRBV7-9 and TRBJ1-5, with TRBD1 matching over 8 bases. Per germline, CDR1 SEHNR and CDR2 FQNEAQ (reference sequence). The CDR3 is made up of 15 amino acids. With V trimmed by 7 bases and J by 2 bases, 7 bases remained unmatched. This CDR3 is CASTNLTGGNQPQHF. Here the CDR3 DNA reads TGTGCCAGCACCAACTTGACAGGGGGCAATCAGCCCCAGCATTTT. Full variable domain (outside the CDR3, taken from reference TRBV7-9 and TRBJ1-5): DTGVSQNPRHKITKRGQNVTFRCDPISEHNRLYWYRQTLGQGPEFLTYFQNEAQLEKSRLLSDRFSAERPKGSFSTLEIQRTEQGDSAMYLCASTNLTGGNQPQHFGDGTRLSIL.

This clone was picked up one time. The chain joins TRBV11-2 to TRBJ1-3, with 8 nucleotides matching TRBD1. CDR1 and CDR2 (germline): SGHAT, FQNNGV. Trimming removed 7 bases from V and 7 bases from J; junction bases left unmatched: 15. This CDR3 is 16 amino acids long. In nucleotides, the CDR3 is TGTGCCAGCACCATGGGACAGGCGGGGATGGGGAACACCATATATTTT. This encodes CASTMGQAGMGNTIYF.

The chain uses TRBV5-1 and TRBJ2-5; the match to TRBD2 covers 7 bases. The CDR3 length is 12 residues. With V trimmed by 6 bases and J by 7 bases, 6 bases remained unmatched. The V gene's germline CDR1 is SGHRS and CDR2 YFSETQ. CDR3 sequence: CASTGGGGTQYF. The CDR3 DNA reads as TGCGCCAGCACTGGCGGGGGTGGGACCCAGTACTTC.

This chain links TRBV27 with TRBJ1-5; 7 bases fit TRBD1. J gave up 3 bases and V 2 bases, and 1 base lay outside the gene matches. The CDR3 runs 14 residues. Germline assignment: CDR1 MNHEY and CDR2 SMNVEV (reference sequence). The CDR3 reads CASSLRGPNQPQHF. CDR3 DNA: TGTGCCAGCAGTTTAAGGGGGCCCAATCAGCCCCAGCATTTT.

The chain carries TRBV6-5 and TRBJ1-1; D possibly corresponds to TRBD1 (6 bases). V lost 6 bases to trimming and J lost 8 bases, with 16 bases between them. This CDR3 region has 13 residues. Germline CDR1 and CDR2: MNHEY and SVGAGI. The CDR3 DNA reads as TGTGCCAGCAGCCTATTGGGGGCTGCGGAAGCTTTCTTT. It specifies CASSLLGAAEAFF.

The chain links TRBV7-3 to TRBJ2-2; 8 bases line up with TRBD2. The ends lost 5 bases at V and 4 bases at J; junction bases unmatched: 9. Germline assignment: CDR1 SGHTA and CDR2 FQGTGA. This CDR3 is built from 16 residues. CDR3: CASSPLAGPGTGELFF. DNA of the CDR3: TGTGCCAGCAGCCCCCTAGCGGGCCCGGGCACCGGGGAGCTGTTTTTT.

The chain uses TRBV28 and TRBJ2-2, with D tentatively TRBD1 (5 bases). CDR3 length: 15 residues. V was cut by 4 bases and J by 1 base, with 10 bases left in between. Germline CDR1 reads MDHEN; CDR2 reads SYDVKM. The CDR3 spells CASSSDSQNTGELFF. In nucleotides, the CDR3 is TGTGCCAGCAGTTCCGACAGCCAGAACACCGGGGAGCTGTTTTTT.

V usage is TRBV10-1 and J usage is TRBJ2-2, with D possibly matching TRBD1 (5 bases). CDR1 is WNHNN and CDR2 is SYGVQD in the germline V gene (reference sequence). V was clipped by 2 bases and J by 1 base, with 5 bases between them. This CDR3 contains 14 residues. The CDR3 coding sequence is TGCGCCAGCAGTGAGGGACAGAACACCGGGGAGCTGTTTTTT. This translates into CASSEGQNTGELFF.

This clone was found once. This chain joins TRBV21-1 and TRBJ1-1; the DNA was not compared with TRBD1, the D call given in the table. TRBV21-1 is a pseudogene. CDR3 size: 13 residues. The CDR3 region has the DNA TGTGCCAGCAGCCTACGACAGAACACTGAAGCTTTCTTT. Translated: CASSLRQNTEAFF.

This sequence joins TRBV2 and TRBJ1-4, with D possibly matching TRBD1 (6 bases). This CDR3 spans 14 amino acids. V lost 8 bases and J 2 bases, leaving 12 bases between the germline ends. Per the germline V gene, CDR1 is SNHLY and CDR2 is FYNNEI. The CDR3 DNA follows: TGTGCCAGCGAAACAGGGCCCACTAATGAAAAACTGTTTTTT. Encoded protein: CASETGPTNEKLFF. Full variable domain (rest looked up from reference TRBV2 and TRBJ1-4): EPEVTQTPSHQVTQMGQEVILRCVPISNHLYFYWYRQILGQKVEFLVSFYNNEISEKSEIFDDQFSVERPDGSNFTLKIRSTKLEDSAMYFCASETGPTNEKLFFGSGTQLSVL.

The V and J genes are TRBV12-3 or TRBV12-4 and TRBJ1-1; 9 bases agree with TRBD1. The CDR3 totals 13 residues. The junction had 7 bases not matched to a gene; V was cut back by 6 bases and J by 8 bases. The CDR3 loop reads CASSLGQGGEAFF. For the CDR3, the DNA is TGTGCCAGCAGCTTGGGACAGGGAGGGGAAGCTTTCTTT.

The chain has TRBV2 and TRBJ1-2; 10 nucleotides line up with TRBD1. Germline-derived CDR1 and CDR2 are SNHLY and FYNNEI. Unmatched junction bases numbered 9, after V lost 2 bases and J lost 6 bases. This CDR3 contains 16 residues. The CDR3 loop reads CASSEQKGQGRNGYTF. The CDR3 bases are TGTGCCAGCAGTGAACAAAAGGGACAGGGGCGCAATGGCTACACCTTC.

The chain couples TRBV7-2 to TRBJ2-7, with D perhaps matching TRBD1 (5 bases). CDR1 and CDR2 (germline): SGHTA, FQGNSA. V was pared by 5 bases and J by 7 bases, with 15 bases between. The CDR3 runs to 13 residues. The CDR3 DNA follows: TGTGCCAGCAGCGCAAGGATGGGGCGGGAGCAGTACTTC. Translation: CASSARMGREQYF.

This chain uses TRBV19 with TRBJ1-1; 7 bases line up with TRBD1. V lost 6 bases to trimming and J lost 8 bases; unmatched junction nucleotides: 18. CDR3 size: 16 residues. Germline CDR1 and CDR2: LNHDA and SQIVND (reference sequence). The DNA for the CDR3 is TGTGCCAGTAGACGCCGACAGGGAGCGACTTATAGAGAAGCTTTCTTT. Encoded protein: CASRRRQGATYREAFF.

V gene TRBV15 combines with J gene TRBJ2-1; the match to TRBD1 covers 7 bases. The V and J ends lost 5 bases and 2 bases, in that order; junction bases with no gene match: 3. CDR3 length: 14 residues. The germline gives CDR1 LNHNV, CDR2 YYDKDF (reference sequence). This chain's CDR3 is CATSRQGAYNEQFF. In nucleotides, the CDR3 is TGTGCCACCAGCCGGCAGGGGGCCTACAATGAGCAGTTCTTC. The variable domain in full, completed from reference TRBV15 and TRBJ2-1, reads DAMVIQNPRYQVTQFGKPVTLSCSQTLNHNVMYWYQQKSSQAPKLLFHYYDKDFNNEADTPDNFQSRRPNTSFCFLDIRSPGLGDTAMYLCATSRQGAYNEQFFGPGTRLTVL.

This chain links TRBV7-2 with TRBJ1-5; D possibly corresponds to TRBD1 (6 bases). The CDR3 is 15 amino acids. The germline gives CDR1 SGHTA, CDR2 FQGNSA. V was trimmed by 3 bases and J by 7 bases, leaving 16 bases between them. CDR3: CASSLRGGYDQPQHF. DNA for the CDR3: TGTGCCAGCAGCTTGCGCGGGGGCTATGACCAGCCCCAGCATTTT.

Only one count was recorded for this clone. V is TRBV30 and J is TRBJ2-4; a weak D match, TRBD2 (5 bases). Germline CDR1 and CDR2: GTSNPN and SVGIG (reference sequence). V was trimmed by 5 bases and J by 8 bases, leaving 13 bases between them. CDR3 length: 12 residues. In DNA form, the CDR3 reads TGTGCCTGGGAGGGTCCGTCGGACATTCAGTACTTC. Amino acid sequence: CAWEGPSDIQYF.

Notes on this clone: Additional DNA sequences in this sample encode the identical CDR3. This chain connects TRBV18 to TRBJ1-1; D perhaps matches TRBD1 (5 bases). The CDR3 length is 13 residues. V lost 3 bases, J lost 1 base, and 6 bases lay in between. CDR1 is KGHSH, CDR2 LQKENI, per germline. CDR3 coding DNA: TGTGCCAGCTCACCTCAGGGGAACACTGAAGCTTTCTTT. This codes for CASSPQGNTEAFF. Using reference TRBV18 and TRBJ1-1 for the parts outside the CDR3, the full variable domain is NAGVMQNPRHLVRRRGQEARLRCSPMKGHSHVYWYRQLPEEGLKFMVYLQKENIIDESGMPKERFSAEFPKEGPSILRIQQVVRGDSAAYFCASSPQGNTEAFFGQGTRLTVV.

V gene TRBV12-3 or TRBV12-4 combines with J gene TRBJ1-4; D uncertain. The V end lost 1 base, the J end lost 10 bases, and 10 bases lay between the germline ends. There are 13 residues in the CDR3. In DNA form, the CDR3 reads TGTGCCAGCAGTTTAGTGAGTCGTGGAAAACTGTTTTTT. Protein sequence: CASSLVSRGKLFF.